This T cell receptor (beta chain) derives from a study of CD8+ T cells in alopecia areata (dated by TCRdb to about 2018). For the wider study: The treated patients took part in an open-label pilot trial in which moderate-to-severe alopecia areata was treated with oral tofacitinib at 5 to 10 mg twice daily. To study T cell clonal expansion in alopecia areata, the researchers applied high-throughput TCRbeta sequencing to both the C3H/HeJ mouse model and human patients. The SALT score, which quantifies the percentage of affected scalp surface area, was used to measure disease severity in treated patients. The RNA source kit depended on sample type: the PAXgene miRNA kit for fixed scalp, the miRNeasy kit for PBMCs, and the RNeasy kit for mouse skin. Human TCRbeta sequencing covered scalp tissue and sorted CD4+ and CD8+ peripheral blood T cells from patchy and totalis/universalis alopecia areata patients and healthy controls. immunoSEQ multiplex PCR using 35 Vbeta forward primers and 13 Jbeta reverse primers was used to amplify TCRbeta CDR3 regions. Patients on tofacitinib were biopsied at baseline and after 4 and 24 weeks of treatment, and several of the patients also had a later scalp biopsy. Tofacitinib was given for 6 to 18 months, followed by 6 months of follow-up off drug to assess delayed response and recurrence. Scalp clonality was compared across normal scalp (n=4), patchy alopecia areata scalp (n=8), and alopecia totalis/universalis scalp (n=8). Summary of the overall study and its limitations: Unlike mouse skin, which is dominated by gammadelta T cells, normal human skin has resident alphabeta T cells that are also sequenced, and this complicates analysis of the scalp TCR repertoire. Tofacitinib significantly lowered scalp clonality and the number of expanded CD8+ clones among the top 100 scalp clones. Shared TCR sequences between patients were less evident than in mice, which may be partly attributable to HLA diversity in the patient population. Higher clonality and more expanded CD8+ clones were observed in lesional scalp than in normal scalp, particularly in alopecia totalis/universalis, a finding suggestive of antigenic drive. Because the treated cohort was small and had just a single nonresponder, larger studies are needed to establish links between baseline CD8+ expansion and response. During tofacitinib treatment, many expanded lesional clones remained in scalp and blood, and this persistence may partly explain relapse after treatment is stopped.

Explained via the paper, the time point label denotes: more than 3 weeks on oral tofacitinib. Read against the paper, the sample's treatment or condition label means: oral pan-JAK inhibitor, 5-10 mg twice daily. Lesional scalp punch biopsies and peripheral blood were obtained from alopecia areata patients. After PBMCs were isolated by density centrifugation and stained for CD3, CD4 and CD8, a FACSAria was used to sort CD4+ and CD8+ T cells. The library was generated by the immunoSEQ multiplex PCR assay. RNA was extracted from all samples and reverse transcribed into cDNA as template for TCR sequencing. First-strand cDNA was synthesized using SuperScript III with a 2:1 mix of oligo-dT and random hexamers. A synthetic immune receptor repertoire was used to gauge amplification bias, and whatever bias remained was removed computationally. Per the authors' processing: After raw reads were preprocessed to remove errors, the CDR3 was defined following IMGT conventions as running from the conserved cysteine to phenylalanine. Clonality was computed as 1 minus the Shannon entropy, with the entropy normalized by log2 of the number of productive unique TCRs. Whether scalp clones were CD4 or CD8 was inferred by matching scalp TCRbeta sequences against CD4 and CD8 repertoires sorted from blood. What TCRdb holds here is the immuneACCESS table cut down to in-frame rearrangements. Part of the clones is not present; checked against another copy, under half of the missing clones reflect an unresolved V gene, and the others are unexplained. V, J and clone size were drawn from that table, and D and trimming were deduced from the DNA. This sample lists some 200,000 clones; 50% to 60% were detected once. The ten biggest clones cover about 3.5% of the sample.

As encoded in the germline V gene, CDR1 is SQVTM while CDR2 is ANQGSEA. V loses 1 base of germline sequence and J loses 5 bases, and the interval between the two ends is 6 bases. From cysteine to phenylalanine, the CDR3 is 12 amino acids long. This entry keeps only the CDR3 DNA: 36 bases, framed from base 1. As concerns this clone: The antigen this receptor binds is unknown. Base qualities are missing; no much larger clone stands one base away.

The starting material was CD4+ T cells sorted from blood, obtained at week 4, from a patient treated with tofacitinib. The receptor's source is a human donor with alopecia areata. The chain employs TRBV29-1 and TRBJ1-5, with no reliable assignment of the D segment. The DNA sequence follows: TGCAGCGTTGAAGCCCCTGATCAGCCCCAGCATTTT. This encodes CSVEAPDQPQHF.